Below, 23 T cell receptor beta chains from the same sample are listed, as sequenced in a study of T cells expressing NK-cell markers. TCRdb re-called the 5' RACE reads; every CDR3 protein appears as one record, without DNA. The sample shows about 410,000 distinct CDR3 sequences, and about 11% sits with its ten largest clones. The sequenced sample consisted of blood T cells: a sorted CD56 or NKG2C T cell subset, CD4+ or CD8+ T cells, or bulk PBMC T cells (not recorded which). All receptors come from a woman in her 50s in good health.

The genes are TRBV18 and TRBJ1-1; TCRdb gives TRBD1 as the D gene, but with no DNA this cannot be confirmed. CDR1 is KGHSH and CDR2 is LQKENI in the germline V gene. The CDR3 is 16 amino acids. The CDR3 sequence: CASSPLITGARTEAFF. Filled out from reference TRBV18 and TRBJ1-1, the complete variable domain reads NAGVMQNPRHLVRRRGQEARLRCSPMKGHSHVYWYRQLPEEGLKFMVYLQKENIIDESGMPKERFSAEFPKEGPSILRIQQVVRGDSAAYFCASSPLITGARTEAFFGQGTRLTVV.

The rearrangement uses TRBV5-1 and TRBJ2-7; TCRdb's assignment of TRBD2 cannot be checked, as there is no DNA. Germline lookup yields CDR1 SGHRS and CDR2 YFSETQ. The CDR3 length is 15 residues. The CDR3 loop reads CASSLLAGVYYEQYF.

The chain has TRBV5-1 and TRBJ1-1; TCRdb's D call, TRBD1, is unchecked because there is no DNA. Germline V gene sequence: CDR1 SGHRS, CDR2 YFSETQ. CDR3 size: 13 residues. The CDR3 region is CASRGHQNTEAFF.

This chain connects TRBV4-2 to TRBJ1-2. CDR1 is LGHNA, CDR2 YNFKEQ, per germline. This CDR3 spans 11 amino acids. The CDR3 sequence is CASSQVGGYTF.

The chain has TRBV7-2 and TRBJ2-1. CDR1 and CDR2 from the germline V gene are SGHTA and FQGNSA. This CDR3 has 14 amino acids. CDR3 protein: CASSLQRDYNEQFF. Based on the CDR3 plus reference TRBV7-2 and TRBJ2-1, the full variable domain is GAGVSQSPSNKVTEKGKDVELRCDPISGHTALYWYRQSLGQGLEFLIYFQGNSAPDKSGLPSDRFSAERTGGSVSTLTIQRTQQEDSAVYLCASSLQRDYNEQFFGPGTRLTVL.

The V call is TRBV5-1, the J call TRBJ2-1; absent DNA, TCRdb's TRBD1 call cannot be checked. The germline V gene has CDR1 SGHRS and CDR2 YFSETQ. The CDR3 consists of 14 residues. CDR3 protein: CASSMRDSYNEQFF.

CDR3 amino acids: CASSFPEVPTNLQETQYF. The chain is built from TRBV12-3 or TRBV12-4 and TRBJ2-5; TCRdb lists TRBD2, though no DNA is available to test this call. CDR3 size: 18 residues.

The CDR3 sequence is CASSGDSPIAKNIQYF. V gene TRBV9 combines with J gene TRBJ2-4; the TCRdb call, TRBD1, lacks DNA for checking. Germline CDR1 and CDR2: SGDLS and YYNGEE. The length of the CDR3 is 16 residues.

The chain joins TRBV30 to TRBJ1-4; TCRdb lists TRBD1, though no DNA is available to test this call. The CDR3 is 13 residues long. Germline V gene data show CDR1 as GTSNPN and CDR2 as SVGIG (reference sequence). The CDR3 spells CAWRPWGVEKLFF.

The chain joins TRBV5-1 to TRBJ2-7. The CDR3 runs 12 residues. Per germline, CDR1 SGHRS and CDR2 YFSETQ. The CDR3 sequence: CASSLVMGEQYF.

The chain couples TRBV6-1 to TRBJ1-2; TCRdb returns TRBD1, unconfirmable since there is no DNA. Germline CDR1 reads MNHNS; CDR2 reads SASEGT. CDR3 length equals 13 residues. The CDR3 is CASSADWGYGYTF.

This chain joins TRBV5-1 and TRBJ2-2. Germline V gene sequence: CDR1 SGHRS, CDR2 YFSETQ. The CDR3 is 13 amino acids. CDR3 in amino acids: CASSFKVTGELFF.

This chain joins TRBV12-3 or TRBV12-4 and TRBJ2-1; as DNA is missing, the TRBD1 call by TCRdb cannot be tested. This CDR3 has 15 amino acids. CDR3 protein: CASSVPSDRGTEQFF.

This chain connects TRBV12-3 or TRBV12-4 to TRBJ2-2; TCRdb gives TRBD1 as the D gene, but with no DNA this cannot be confirmed. The CDR3 consists of 15 residues. The CDR3 sequence is CASTGQGSVTGELFF.

The V gene is TRBV18, the J gene TRBJ2-5. CDR1 and CDR2 (germline): KGHSH, LQKENI. The CDR3 covers 15 residues. The CDR3 spells CASSPNGEWQETQYF.

V is TRBV4-1 and J is TRBJ1-1; absent DNA, TCRdb's TRBD1 call cannot be checked. CDR3 length: 13 residues. Germline V CDR1 and CDR2: MGHRA, YSYEKL. The CDR3 region is CASSRGDWTEAFF.

The chain has TRBV5-1 and TRBJ2-7; TCRdb's D call of TRBD1 is untestable without DNA. The CDR3 is 14 amino acids. Germline V gene data show CDR1 as SGHRS and CDR2 as YFSETQ. The CDR3 reads CASSPPDFSYEQYF.

V and J are TRBV12-3 or TRBV12-4 and TRBJ2-1; TCRdb calls TRBD1, which cannot be checked without DNA. This CDR3 spans 14 amino acids. The CDR3 reads CASRITGPFNEQFF.

The chain joins TRBV12-3 or TRBV12-4 to TRBJ1-1; as DNA is missing, the TRBD1 call by TCRdb cannot be tested. The CDR3 sequence is 14 residues long. The CDR3 reads CASSLWIPVAEAFF.

The rearrangement joins TRBV2 to TRBJ2-3. Germline V CDR1 and CDR2: SNHLY, FYNNEI. The CDR3 is 14 amino acids. The CDR3 sequence: CASSARTSTDTQYF. Using reference TRBV2 and TRBJ2-3 for the parts outside the CDR3, the full variable domain is EPEVTQTPSHQVTQMGQEVILRCVPISNHLYFYWYRQILGQKVEFLVSFYNNEISEKSEIFDDQFSVERPDGSNFTLKIRSTKLEDSAMYFCASSARTSTDTQYFGPGTRLTVL.

J is TRBJ2-3 and V is TRBV6-1. The length of the CDR3 is 11 residues. Germline V gene sequence: CDR1 MNHNS, CDR2 SASEGT. The CDR3 loop is CASLQKVTQYF.

The chain's CDR3 is CASIDLGINTGELFF. V is TRBV7-9 and J is TRBJ2-2. CDR1 and CDR2 (germline): SEHNR, FQNEAQ (reference sequence). The CDR3 loop spans 15 amino acids.

This chain connects TRBV20-1 to TRBJ1-5; the TCRdb call, TRBD1, lacks DNA for checking. Germline-derived CDR1 and CDR2 are DFQATT and SNEGSKA (reference sequence). This CDR3 is built from 14 residues. CDR3 protein: CSAWDRGMNQPQHF.